These 17 T cell receptor beta chains were sequenced from one sample in a study of CD8 T cells in Susac syndrome. RNA was extracted with the RNeasy kit, and a quantity of about 0.45 to 1 ug was reverse transcribed using random hexamers. One entry per CDR3 protein results from TCRdb running MiXCR on the immunoSEQ multiplex PCR reads. Of more than 150,000 distinct CDR3 sequences in the sample, around 96% were seen once. The sample was CD4+ T cells from PBMCs. The receptors derive from a human donor with Susac syndrome.

The chain joins TRBV4-1 to TRBJ1-1, with D perhaps TRBD1 (6 bases). Trimming removed 0 bases from V and 3 bases from J, with 11 bases in between. Germline V CDR1 and CDR2: MGHRA, YSYEKL. This CDR3 has 15 amino acids. In nucleotides, the CDR3 is TGCGCCAGCAGCCAAGAGTGGGGGCGCGACACTGAAGCTTTCTTT. It encodes CASSQEWGRDTEAFF.

V usage is TRBV29-1 and J usage is TRBJ1-1; 7 bases are shared with TRBD1. The CDR3 length is 13 residues. CDR1 and CDR2 from the germline V gene are SQVTM and ANQGSEA. V dropped 3 bases and J dropped 3; count of bases not matched to a gene: 4. CDR3 in amino acids: CSVEGQIDTEAFF. The DNA of the CDR3 is TGCAGCGTTGAGGGACAGATCGACACTGAAGCTTTCTTT.

The chain recombines TRBV11-2 with TRBJ1-5; D ambiguous. This CDR3 is 14 amino acids long. The V gene's germline CDR1 is SGHAT and CDR2 FQNNGV. The V gene lost 4 bases and the J gene lost 7 bases, with 14 bases spanning the gap. The DNA of the CDR3 is TGTGCCAGCAGCTCGCGCGGAGAACTGCAGCCCCAGCATTTT. Translation: CASSSRGELQPQHF.

The chain couples TRBV9 to TRBJ2-7; 9 bases align to TRBD1. Unmatched junction bases numbered 4, after V lost 3 bases and J lost 3 bases. The length of the CDR3 is 14 residues. Germline V lookup: CDR1 SGDLS, CDR2 YYNGEE. CDR3 amino acids: CASSEGTGFYEQYF. As DNA, the CDR3 is TGTGCCAGCAGCGAGGGGACAGGGTTCTACGAGCAGTACTTC.

J is TRBJ1-6 and V is TRBV9; 7 bases map to TRBD1. Trimming at V came to 0 bases and at J to 10 bases, leaving 7 bases not matched to a gene. Germline V gene data show CDR1 as SGDLS and CDR2 as YYNGEE. The length of the CDR3 is 15 residues. The CDR3 is CASSVDEGARSPLHF. Written as DNA, the CDR3 is TGTGCCAGCAGCGTAGATGAGGGGGCGAGATCACCCCTCCACTTT.

The gene calls are TRBV10-3 and TRBJ2-5, with TRBD1 identical over 7 bases. Looked up from germline, CDR1 is ENHRY and CDR2 is SYGVKD. The CDR3 has 12 residues. CDR3 DNA sequence: TGTGCTACCTCGACAGGGAGTGAGACCCAGTACTTC. Its protein product is CATSTGSETQYF.

This clonotype was detected once. The rearrangement joins TRBV20-1 to TRBJ2-3; TRBD2 matches 14 bases. There are 15 residues in the CDR3. Per germline, CDR1 DFQATT and CDR2 SNEGSKA (reference sequence). V was clipped by 0 bases and J by 10 bases; unmatched bases: 6. The CDR3 loop reads CSARDRQTSGGAQYF. For the CDR3, the DNA is TGCAGTGCTAGAGACCGCCAGACTAGCGGGGGGGCGCAGTATTTT.

The chain joins TRBV7-9 to TRBJ1-2; no clear D gene. The CDR3 is made up of 12 amino acids. Germline V gene sequence: CDR1 SEHNR, CDR2 FQNEAQ (reference sequence). V was pared by 4 bases and J by 4 bases, with 7 bases between. As DNA, the CDR3 is TGTGCCAGCAGCTCAACCTTCTATGGCTACACCTTC. As protein: CASSSTFYGYTF.

The chain is built from TRBV4-1 and TRBJ2-7; D gene ambiguous. The CDR3 sequence is 13 residues long. Trimming took off 0 bases at V and 4 bases at J, with 7 bases between the two ends. Germline-derived CDR1 and CDR2 are MGHRA and YSYEKL. The CDR3 reads CASSQEKHYEQYF. CDR3 bases: TGCGCCAGCAGCCAAGAGAAACATTACGAGCAGTACTTC.

The CDR3 sequence: CASSVEVSDTQYF. The CDR3 coding sequence is TGTGCCAGCAGCGTAGAAGTATCTGATACGCAGTATTTT. The rearrangement uses TRBV9 and TRBJ2-3, with D uncertain. The CDR3 has 13 residues. Looked up from germline, CDR1 is SGDLS and CDR2 is YYNGEE. The V end was cut by 0 bases, the J end by 6 bases, with 8 bases between.

This clonotype was seen once. The chain joins TRBV9 to TRBJ2-1; either TRBD1 or TRBD2 may supply D (5 bases each). The germline V gene has CDR1 SGDLS and CDR2 YYNGEE. The CDR3 covers 12 residues. The germline V and J ends were trimmed by 2 bases and 10 bases, with 10 bases remaining between them. The CDR3 region is CASSVDRGEQFF. The CDR3, as DNA: TGTGCCAGCAGCGTCGACCGGGGCGAGCAGTTCTTC.

This clonotype was picked up one time. The chain carries TRBV5-1 and TRBJ1-1; a possible D gene is TRBD1 (6 bases). The ends were cut back, 6 bases at V and 5 bases at J, with 14 bases in the middle. Germline CDR1 SGHRS, CDR2 YFSETQ. CDR3 size: 13 residues. Here the CDR3 reads CASMVRGGTEAFF. The CDR3 coding sequence is TGCGCCAGCATGGTGAGGGGGGGGACTGAAGCTTTCTTT.

The V gene is TRBV7-9, the J gene TRBJ2-2; no definite D call. V was clipped by 0 bases and J by 2 bases, with 10 bases between them. The germline gives CDR1 SEHNR, CDR2 FQNEAQ (reference sequence). The CDR3 is 16 residues long. The CDR3 DNA follows: TGTGCCAGCAGCTTAGCGACCCCCAGAAACACCGGGGAGCTGTTTTTT. This encodes CASSLATPRNTGELFF.

The V gene is TRBV7-2, the J gene TRBJ2-2; 11 positions match TRBD1. After removal of 6 bases from V and 7 bases from J, the junction contained 10 bases not matched to a gene. The CDR3 covers 16 residues. CDR1 and CDR2 from the germline V gene are SGHTA and FQGNSA. Written as DNA, the CDR3 is TGTGCCAGCAGATCTTCAGGGACAGGGGGTGGCGGGGAGCTGTTTTTT. Amino acid sequence: CASRSSGTGGGGELFF. Together with reference TRBV7-2 and TRBJ2-2, the CDR3 gives the full variable domain: GAGVSQSPSNKVTEKGKDVELRCDPISGHTALYWYRQSLGQGLEFLIYFQGNSAPDKSGLPSDRFSAERTGGSVSTLTIQRTQQEDSAVYLCASRSSGTGGGGELFFGEGSRLTVL.

In DNA form, the CDR3 reads TGTGCCAGCAGCTTCTCCCCGGGGGCAACGTACGAGCAGTACTTC. It encodes CASSFSPGATYEQYF. This chain links TRBV7-2 with TRBJ2-7, with D perhaps being TRBD1 or TRBD2 (6 bases each). The CDR3 is 15 amino acids. CDR1 and CDR2 (germline): SGHTA, FQGNSA. Trimming took off 3 bases at V and 4 bases at J, with 16 bases between the two ends.

CDR3: CASSFAGTGNNEQFF. The CDR3 DNA reads as TGCGCCAGCAGCTTTGCCGGGACAGGGAACAATGAGCAGTTCTTC. This rearrangement joins TRBV5-1 to TRBJ2-1; TRBD1 matches at 9 bases. J lost 5 bases, V lost 2 bases, and 5 bases had no gene match. The CDR3 extends over 15 amino acids. Germline V gives CDR1 SGHRS, CDR2 YFSETQ.

The count of this clonotype is one. The rearrangement joins TRBV29-1 to TRBJ2-5; a possible D gene is TRBD2 (6 bases). The V end was cut by 4 bases, the J end by 3 bases, with 12 bases between. CDR3 length: 13 residues. Germline assignment: CDR1 SQVTM and CDR2 ANQGSEA. CDR3 in DNA: TGCAGCGTTGCTGTTTGGGAGGAAGAGACCCAGTACTTC. This encodes CSVAVWEEETQYF.